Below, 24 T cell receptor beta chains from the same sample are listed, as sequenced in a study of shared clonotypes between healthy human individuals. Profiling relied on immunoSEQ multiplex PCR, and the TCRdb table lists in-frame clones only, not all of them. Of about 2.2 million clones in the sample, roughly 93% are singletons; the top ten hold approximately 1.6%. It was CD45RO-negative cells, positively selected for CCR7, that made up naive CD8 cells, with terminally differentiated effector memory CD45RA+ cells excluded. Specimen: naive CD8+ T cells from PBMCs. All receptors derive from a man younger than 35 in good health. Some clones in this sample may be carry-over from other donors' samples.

CDR3 residues: CASSERTGGGTDTQYF. CDR3 nucleotide sequence: TGTGCCAGCAGCGAACGGACAGGGGGTGGCACAGATACGCAGTATTTT. The chain uses TRBV9 and TRBJ2-3, with TRBD1 matching over 10 bases. The ends lost 3 bases at V and 1 base at J; junction bases unmatched: 5. Germline assignment: CDR1 SGDLS and CDR2 YYNGEE. CDR3 length: 16 amino acids.

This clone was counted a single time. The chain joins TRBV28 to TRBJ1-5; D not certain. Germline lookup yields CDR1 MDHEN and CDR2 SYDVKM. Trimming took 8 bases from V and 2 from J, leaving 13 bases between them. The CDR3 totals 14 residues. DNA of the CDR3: TGTGCCAGCTGGGCGGGGTATGGCAATCAGCCCCAGCATTTT. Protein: CASWAGYGNQPQHF.

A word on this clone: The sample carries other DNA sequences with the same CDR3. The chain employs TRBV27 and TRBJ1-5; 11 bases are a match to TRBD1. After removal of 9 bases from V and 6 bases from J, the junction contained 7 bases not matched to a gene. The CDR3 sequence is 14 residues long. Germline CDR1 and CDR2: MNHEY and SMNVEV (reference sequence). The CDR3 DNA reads TGTGCCAGTAGGGACAGGGGGAGGGGTCAGCCCCAGCATTTT. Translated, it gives CASRDRGRGQPQHF.

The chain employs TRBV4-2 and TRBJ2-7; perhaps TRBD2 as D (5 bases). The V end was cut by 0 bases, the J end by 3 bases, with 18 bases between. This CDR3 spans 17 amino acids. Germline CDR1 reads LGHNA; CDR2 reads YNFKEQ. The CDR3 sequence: CASSQDSATPSIYEQYF. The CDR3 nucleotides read TGTGCCAGCAGCCAAGATAGCGCGACTCCTTCCATCTACGAGCAGTACTTC.

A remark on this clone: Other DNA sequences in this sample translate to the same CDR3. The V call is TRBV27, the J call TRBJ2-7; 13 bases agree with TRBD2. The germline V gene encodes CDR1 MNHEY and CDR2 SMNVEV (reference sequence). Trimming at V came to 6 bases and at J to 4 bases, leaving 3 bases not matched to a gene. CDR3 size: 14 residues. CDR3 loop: CASRLAGGPYEQYF. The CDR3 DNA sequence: TGTGCCAGCAGACTAGCGGGAGGGCCTTACGAGCAGTACTTC.

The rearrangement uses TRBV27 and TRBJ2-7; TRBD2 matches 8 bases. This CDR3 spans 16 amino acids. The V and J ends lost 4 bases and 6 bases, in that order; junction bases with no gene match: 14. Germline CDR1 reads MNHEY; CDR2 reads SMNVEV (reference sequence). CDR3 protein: CASSSPGGALVPEQYF. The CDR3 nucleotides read TGTGCCAGCAGTTCTCCGGGGGGGGCTCTTGTCCCCGAGCAGTACTTC.

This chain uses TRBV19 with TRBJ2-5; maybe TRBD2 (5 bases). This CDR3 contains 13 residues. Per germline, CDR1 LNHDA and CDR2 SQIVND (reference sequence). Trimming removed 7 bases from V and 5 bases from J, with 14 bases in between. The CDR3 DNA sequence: TGTGCCAGTACCTCCGGACTTAGGGAGACCCAGTACTTC. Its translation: CASTSGLRETQYF.

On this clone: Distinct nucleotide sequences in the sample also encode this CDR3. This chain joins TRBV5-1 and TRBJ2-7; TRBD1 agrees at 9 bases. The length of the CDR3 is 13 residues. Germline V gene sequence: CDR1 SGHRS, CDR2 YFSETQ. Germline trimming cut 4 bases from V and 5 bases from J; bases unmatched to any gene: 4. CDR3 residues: CASSPGTGNEQYF. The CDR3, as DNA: TGCGCCAGCAGCCCTGGGACAGGGAACGAGCAGTACTTC. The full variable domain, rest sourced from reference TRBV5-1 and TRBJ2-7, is KAGVTQTPRYLIKTRGQQVTLSCSPISGHRSVSWYQQTPGQGLQFLFEYFSETQRNKGNFPGRFSGRQFSNSRSEMNVSTLELGDSALYLCASSPGTGNEQYFGPGTRLTVT.

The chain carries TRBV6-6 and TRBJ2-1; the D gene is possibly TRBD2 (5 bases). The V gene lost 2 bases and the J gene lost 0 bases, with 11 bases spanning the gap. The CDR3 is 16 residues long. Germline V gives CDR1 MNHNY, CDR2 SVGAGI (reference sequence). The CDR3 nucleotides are TGTGCCAGCAGTTACAGGACTGGGAGCTCCTACAATGAGCAGTTCTTC. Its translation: CASSYRTGSSYNEQFF.

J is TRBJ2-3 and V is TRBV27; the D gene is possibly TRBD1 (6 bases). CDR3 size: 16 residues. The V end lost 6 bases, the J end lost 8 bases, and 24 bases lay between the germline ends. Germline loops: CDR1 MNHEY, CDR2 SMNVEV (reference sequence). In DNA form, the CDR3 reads TGTGCCAGCAGCTCTAGCCCCCCGGGCCCACAGGGTACGCAGTATTTT. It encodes CASSSSPPGPQGTQYF.

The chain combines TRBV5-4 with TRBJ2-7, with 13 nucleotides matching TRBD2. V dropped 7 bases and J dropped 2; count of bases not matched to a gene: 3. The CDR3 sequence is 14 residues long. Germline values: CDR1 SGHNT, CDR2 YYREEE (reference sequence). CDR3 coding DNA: TGTGCCAGCCGGACTAGCGGGAGCCCCTACGAGCAGTACTTC. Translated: CASRTSGSPYEQYF. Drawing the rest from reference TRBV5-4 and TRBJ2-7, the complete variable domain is ETGVTQSPTHLIKTRGQQVTLRCSSQSGHNTVSWYQQALGQGPQFIFQYYREEENGRGNFPPRFSGLQFPNYSSELNVNALELDDSALYLCASRTSGSPYEQYFGPGTRLTVT.

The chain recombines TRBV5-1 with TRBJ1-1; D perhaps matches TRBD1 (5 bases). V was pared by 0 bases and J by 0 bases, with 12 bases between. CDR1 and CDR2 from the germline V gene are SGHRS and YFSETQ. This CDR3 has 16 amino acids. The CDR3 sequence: CASSLGGTNMNTEAFF. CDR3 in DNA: TGCGCCAGCAGCTTGGGTGGGACCAACATGAACACTGAAGCTTTCTTT.

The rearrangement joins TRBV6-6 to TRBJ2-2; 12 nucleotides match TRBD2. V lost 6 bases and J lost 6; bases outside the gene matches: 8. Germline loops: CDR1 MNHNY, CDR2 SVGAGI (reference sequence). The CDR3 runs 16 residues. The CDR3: CASSPRLAGVPGELFF. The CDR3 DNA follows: TGTGCCAGCAGCCCCAGACTAGCGGGAGTACCCGGGGAGCTGTTTTTT.

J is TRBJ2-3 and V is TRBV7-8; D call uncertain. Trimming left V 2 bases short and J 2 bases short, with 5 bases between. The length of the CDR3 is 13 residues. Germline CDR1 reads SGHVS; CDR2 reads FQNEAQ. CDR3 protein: CASSLLHTDTQYF. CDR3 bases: TGTGCCAGCAGCTTACTTCACACAGATACGCAGTATTTT.

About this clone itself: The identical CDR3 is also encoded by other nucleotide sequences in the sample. CDR3 region: CASSWGQTYEQYF. The DNA of the CDR3 is TGTGCCAGCAGCTGGGGGCAAACCTACGAGCAGTACTTC. The rearrangement uses TRBV27 and TRBJ2-7; D is perhaps TRBD1 (6 bases). The CDR3 extends over 13 amino acids. Germline V CDR1 and CDR2: MNHEY, SMNVEV (reference sequence). V shed 6 bases and J shed 2 bases, with 11 bases lying between them.

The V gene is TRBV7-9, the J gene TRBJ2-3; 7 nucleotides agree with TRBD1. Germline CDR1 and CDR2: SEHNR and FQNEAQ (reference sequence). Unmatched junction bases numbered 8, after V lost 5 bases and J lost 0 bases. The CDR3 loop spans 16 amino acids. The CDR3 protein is CASSPNQGQSTDTQYF. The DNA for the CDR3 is TGTGCCAGCAGCCCTAATCAGGGACAGAGCACAGATACGCAGTATTTT. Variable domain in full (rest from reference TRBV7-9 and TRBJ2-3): DTGVSQNPRHKITKRGQNVTFRCDPISEHNRLYWYRQTLGQGPEFLTYFQNEAQLEKSRLLSDRFSAERPKGSFSTLEIQRTEQGDSAMYLCASSPNQGQSTDTQYFGPGTRLTVL.

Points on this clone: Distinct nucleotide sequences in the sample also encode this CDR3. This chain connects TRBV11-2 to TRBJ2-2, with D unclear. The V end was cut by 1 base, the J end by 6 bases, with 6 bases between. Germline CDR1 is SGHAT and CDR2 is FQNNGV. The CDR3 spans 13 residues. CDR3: CASSLGVPGELFF. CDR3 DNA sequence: TGTGCCAGCAGCTTAGGGGTACCCGGGGAGCTGTTTTTT.

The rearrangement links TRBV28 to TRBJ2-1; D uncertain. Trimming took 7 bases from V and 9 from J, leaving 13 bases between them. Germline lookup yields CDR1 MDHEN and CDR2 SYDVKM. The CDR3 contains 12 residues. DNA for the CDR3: TGTGCCAGCACGTACAGTCCCGCTGAGCAGTTCTTC. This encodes CASTYSPAEQFF.

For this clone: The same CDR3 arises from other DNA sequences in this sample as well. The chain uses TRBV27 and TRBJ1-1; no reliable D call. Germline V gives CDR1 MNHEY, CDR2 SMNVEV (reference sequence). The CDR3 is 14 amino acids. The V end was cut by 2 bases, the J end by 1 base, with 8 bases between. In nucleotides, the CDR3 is TGTGCCAGCAGTTTAAACGGCCCGAACACTGAAGCTTTCTTT. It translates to CASSLNGPNTEAFF.

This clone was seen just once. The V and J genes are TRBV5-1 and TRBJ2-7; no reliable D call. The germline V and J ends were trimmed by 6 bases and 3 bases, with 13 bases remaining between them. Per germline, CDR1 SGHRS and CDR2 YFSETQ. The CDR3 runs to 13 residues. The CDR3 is CASTSFDNYEQYF. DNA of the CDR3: TGCGCCAGCACCTCATTCGACAACTACGAGCAGTACTTC.

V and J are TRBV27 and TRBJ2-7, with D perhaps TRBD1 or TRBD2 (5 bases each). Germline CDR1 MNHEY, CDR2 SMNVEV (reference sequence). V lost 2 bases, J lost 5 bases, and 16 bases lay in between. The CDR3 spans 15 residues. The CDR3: CASSLRDLPPNEQYF. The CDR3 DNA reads TGTGCCAGCAGTTTAAGGGACCTTCCCCCTAACGAGCAGTACTTC.

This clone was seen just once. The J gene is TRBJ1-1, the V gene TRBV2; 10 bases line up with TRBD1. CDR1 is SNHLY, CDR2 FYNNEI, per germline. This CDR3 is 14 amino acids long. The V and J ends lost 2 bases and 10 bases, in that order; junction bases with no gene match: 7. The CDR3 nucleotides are TGTGCCAGCAGTGAACCCGGGACAGGGGAGGTAGCTTTCTTT. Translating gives CASSEPGTGEVAFF.

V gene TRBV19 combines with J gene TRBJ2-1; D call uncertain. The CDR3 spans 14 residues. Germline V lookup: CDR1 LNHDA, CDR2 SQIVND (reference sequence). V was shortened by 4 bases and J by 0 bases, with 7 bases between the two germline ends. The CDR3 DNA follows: TGTGCCAGTAGTAGAACCAGCTCCTACAATGAGCAGTTCTTC. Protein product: CASSRTSSYNEQFF.

CDR3 DNA sequence: TGTGCCAGTAGTGCACCTTGGGAGGGTGAAAAACTGTTTTTT. It specifies CASSAPWEGEKLFF. The rearrangement links TRBV19 to TRBJ1-4, with D hard to call. The CDR3 spans 14 residues. V was shortened by 5 bases and J by 7 bases, with 14 bases between the two germline ends. From germline, CDR1 is LNHDA and CDR2 SQIVND (reference sequence).